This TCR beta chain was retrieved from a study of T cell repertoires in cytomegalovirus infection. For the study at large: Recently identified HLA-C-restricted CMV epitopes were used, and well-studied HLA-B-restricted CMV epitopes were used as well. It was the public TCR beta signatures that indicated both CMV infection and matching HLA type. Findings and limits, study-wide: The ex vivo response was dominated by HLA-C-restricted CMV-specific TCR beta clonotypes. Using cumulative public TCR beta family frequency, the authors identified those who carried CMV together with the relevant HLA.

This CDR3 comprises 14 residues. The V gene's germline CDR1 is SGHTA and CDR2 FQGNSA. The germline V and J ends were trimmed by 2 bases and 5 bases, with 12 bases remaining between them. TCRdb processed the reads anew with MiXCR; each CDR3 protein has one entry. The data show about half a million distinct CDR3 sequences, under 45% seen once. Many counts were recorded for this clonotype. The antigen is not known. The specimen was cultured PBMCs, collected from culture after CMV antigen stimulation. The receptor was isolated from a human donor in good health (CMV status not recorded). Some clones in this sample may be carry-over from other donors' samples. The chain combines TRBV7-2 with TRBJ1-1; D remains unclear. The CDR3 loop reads CASSLSSGRTEAFF. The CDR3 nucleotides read TGTGCCAGCAGCTTAAGTTCCGGGAGGACTGAAGCTTTCTTT.